One and the same sample provided the 28 T cell receptor beta chains below, sequenced in a study of response to subunit inactivated influenza vaccine. One entry per CDR3 protein results from TCRdb running MiXCR on the RT-PCR reads. The sample yields roughly 570,000 distinct CDR3 sequences, over 10% seen once. The source material was PBMCs from blood, sampled 35 to 45 days after vaccination. All receptors derive from a man in his fifties who received an inactivated influenza vaccine.

This rearrangement joins TRBV5-1 to TRBJ2-7; 9 bases agree with TRBD1. V was pared by 6 bases and J by 6 bases, with 7 bases of the junction left unmatched. The CDR3 runs to 13 residues. Germline-derived CDR1 and CDR2 are SGHRS and YFSETQ. CDR3 in amino acids: CASTGQGRGEQYF. The CDR3 nucleotides are TGCGCCAGCACGGGACAGGGACGGGGCGAGCAGTACTTC.

The CDR3 bases are TGTGCCATCAGTGAGGGACAGGGAATCTGGGAGCAGTACTTC. Translation: CAISEGQGIWEQYF. The chain is built from TRBV10-3 and TRBJ2-7, with 8 bases aligning to TRBD1. CDR3 size: 14 residues. Germline values: CDR1 ENHRY, CDR2 SYGVKD. The ends lost 2 bases at V and 7 bases at J; junction bases unmatched: 7.

This clonotype was seen just once. The rearrangement links TRBV5-1 to TRBJ2-2; 9 positions match TRBD2. Unmatched junction bases numbered 5, after V lost 0 bases and J lost 2 bases. This CDR3 contains 17 residues. Germline V gene sequence: CDR1 SGHRS, CDR2 YFSETQ. The CDR3: CASSLGLAGYNTGELFF. As DNA, the CDR3 is TGCGCCAGCAGCTTGGGGCTAGCGGGGTATAACACCGGGGAGCTGTTTTTT.

This chain joins TRBV4-2 and TRBJ2-5; D call uncertain. CDR3 length equals 14 residues. CDR1 is LGHNA, CDR2 YNFKEQ, per germline. Trimming left V 1 base short and J 4 bases short, with 10 bases between. The CDR3: CASSQVQDPETQYF. CDR3 in DNA: TGTGCCAGCAGCCAAGTCCAGGATCCAGAGACCCAGTACTTC.

This clonotype turned up a few times. The chain recombines TRBV7-2 with TRBJ1-2; 8 positions agree with TRBD1. Trimming took 5 bases from V and 3 from J; bases not matched to a gene: 8. CDR1 is SGHTA and CDR2 is FQGNSA in the germline V gene. The CDR3 totals 15 residues. Here the CDR3 reads CASSPRGQGDYGYTF. In DNA, the CDR3 is TGTGCCAGCAGCCCCCGAGGACAGGGTGACTATGGCTACACCTTC.

This chain uses TRBV20-1 with TRBJ1-2, with D uncertain. CDR1 and CDR2 from the germline V gene are DFQATT and SNEGSKA (reference sequence). CDR3 length: 13 residues. The V and J ends lost 0 bases and 2 bases respectively, with 7 bases between them. In DNA form, the CDR3 reads TGCAGTGCTAGAGATCCCAGAAACTATGGCTACACCTTC. It is translated as CSARDPRNYGYTF.

The table lists this clonotype with many counts. The chain is built from TRBV5-1 and TRBJ2-5, with a weak D call TRBD1 (5 bases). V dropped 5 bases and J dropped 2 bases, with 13 bases sitting between them. The CDR3 spans 14 residues. Germline V gene data show CDR1 as SGHRS and CDR2 as YFSETQ. This CDR3 reads CASRTDNNQETQYF. The DNA of the CDR3 is TGCGCCAGCAGGACAGATAACAATCAAGAGACCCAGTACTTC.

This clonotype was observed a handful of times. The V and J genes are TRBV4-1 and TRBJ2-7; the D gene is possibly TRBD1 (5 bases). The CDR3 loop spans 17 amino acids. CDR1 and CDR2 from the germline V gene are MGHRA and YSYEKL. Trimming cost V 4 bases and J 0 bases, with 19 bases left between them. DNA of the CDR3: TGCGCCAGCAGCCCCTACCCAAACCAGGGCACCTCCTACGAGCAGTACTTC. Translated: CASSPYPNQGTSYEQYF.

This clonotype has only a few counts. CDR3 in DNA: TGTGCCAGCAGCTTCAAGGATCTAGAGTTCTTC. Translating it yields CASSFKDLEFF. The chain carries TRBV7-9 and TRBJ2-1; D is ambiguous. The CDR3 length is 11 residues. Germline V CDR1 and CDR2: SEHNR, FQNEAQ (reference sequence). Between the trimmed V and J ends, which lost 3 bases and 14 bases, there was a span of 11 bases. The full variable domain, its missing parts supplied by reference TRBV7-9 and TRBJ2-1, is DTGVSQNPRHKITKRGQNVTFRCDPISEHNRLYWYRQTLGQGPEFLTYFQNEAQLEKSRLLSDRFSAERPKGSFSTLEIQRTEQGDSAMYLCASSFKDLEFFGPGTRLTVL.

The genes are TRBV20-1 and TRBJ2-3, with D unclear. CDR1 DFQATT and CDR2 SNEGSKA come from the germline V gene (reference sequence). This CDR3 comprises 12 residues. Trimming cost V 6 bases and J 5 bases, with 12 bases left between them. The CDR3, as DNA: TGCAGTGCGAATCCAACCGGAGATACGCAGTATTTT. Its translation: CSANPTGDTQYF.

The chain joins TRBV12-3 or TRBV12-4 to TRBJ2-3; 8 nucleotides align to TRBD1. The CDR3 spans 15 residues. With 1 base clipped from V and 6 bases from J, the junction kept 6 bases outside the gene matches. The CDR3 is CASSLVQGAGDTQYF. The CDR3 DNA is TGTGCCAGCAGTTTAGTGCAGGGGGCAGGCGATACGCAGTATTTT.

This clonotype occurred many times. The V call is TRBV20-1, the J call TRBJ2-1, with TRBD2 matching over 7 bases. CDR3 length equals 16 residues. The J segment lost 4 bases and the V segment lost 6 bases, leaving 15 bases of the junction unmatched. CDR1 is DFQATT and CDR2 is SNEGSKA in the germline V gene (reference sequence). The CDR3 protein is CSAHRGDRRIYNEQFF. In DNA form, the CDR3 reads TGCAGTGCCCACCGGGGGGACCGGCGGATTTACAATGAGCAGTTCTTC.

This clonotype has a handful of counts. The chain couples TRBV11-2 to TRBJ2-3, with D possibly matching TRBD2 (5 bases). V gave up 2 bases and J gave up 1 base, with 10 bases separating them. This CDR3 has 15 amino acids. The germline V gene has CDR1 SGHAT and CDR2 FQNNGV. CDR3 sequence reads: CASSLIDYRTDTQYF. DNA for the CDR3: TGTGCCAGCAGCTTAATAGACTACCGCACAGATACGCAGTATTTT.

This clonotype was found a few times. The V and J genes are TRBV9 and TRBJ2-3, with TRBD1 identical over 7 bases. CDR3 length: 15 amino acids. CDR1 is SGDLS and CDR2 is YYNGEE in the germline V gene. V was clipped by 5 bases and J by 5 bases; unmatched bases: 11. DNA of the CDR3: TGTGCCAGCAGTTCAGACAGGGCAAGAAGAGATACGCAGTATTTT. It encodes CASSSDRARRDTQYF.

In its sample, this clonotype was seen many times. The V and J genes are TRBV20-1 and TRBJ2-7, with D possibly matching TRBD2 (5 bases). V shed 0 bases and J shed 6 bases, with 12 bases lying between them. This CDR3 is built from 13 residues. Germline loops: CDR1 DFQATT, CDR2 SNEGSKA (reference sequence). The CDR3 region is CSARDRPTSEQYF. The CDR3 DNA is TGCAGTGCTAGAGACAGGCCTACTAGCGAGCAGTACTTC.

This clonotype was counted only a few times. The chain carries TRBV27 and TRBJ2-3; TRBD2 matches at 7 bases. CDR1 MNHEY and CDR2 SMNVEV come from the germline V gene (reference sequence). V dropped 5 bases and J dropped 2; count of bases not matched to a gene: 10. The CDR3 runs to 16 residues. CDR3 amino acids: CASSPRQRGTTDTQYF. The DNA for the CDR3 is TGTGCCAGCAGTCCCCGCCAGCGGGGCACCACAGATACGCAGTATTTT.

This clonotype was seen only a few times. J is TRBJ2-1 and V is TRBV12-3 or TRBV12-4; a possible D gene is TRBD2 (6 bases). V lost 2 bases and J 5 bases, leaving 16 bases between the germline ends. The CDR3 is 16 amino acids. CDR3 region: CASSLRGGGAHNEQFF. The DNA for the CDR3 is TGTGCCAGCAGTTTAAGGGGAGGAGGGGCACACAATGAGCAGTTCTTC.

This clonotype was recorded at least ten times. The J gene is TRBJ2-1, the V gene TRBV15; 7 positions agree with TRBD1. V lost 5 bases, J lost 3 bases, and 7 bases stayed unmatched. The germline CDR1 and CDR2 sequences are LNHNV and YYDKDF (reference sequence). The CDR3 has 15 amino acids. CDR3 DNA sequence: TGTGCCACCAGCTTCAGGGGGAATTACTACAATGAGCAGTTCTTC. Its translation is CATSFRGNYYNEQFF.

In its sample, this clonotype was seen once. The CDR3 sequence is CASSQDKRQGGFVGKLFF. In nucleotides, the CDR3 is TGCGCCAGCAGCCAAGATAAAAGACAAGGGGGGTTCGTAGGAAAACTGTTTTTT. The rearrangement joins TRBV4-3 to TRBJ1-4; possible D gene TRBD1, 6 bases. V lost 0 bases and J lost 10, with 24 bases in between. The germline CDR1 and CDR2 sequences are LGHNA and YSLEER. This CDR3 comprises 18 residues.

V usage is TRBV20-1 and J usage is TRBJ2-1, with D maybe TRBD2 (5 bases). Per germline, CDR1 DFQATT and CDR2 SNEGSKA (reference sequence). Trimming took 5 bases from V and 10 from J, leaving 33 bases between them. There are 18 residues in the CDR3. CDR3 nucleotides: TGCAGTGCTCCGTCCCTCCGGGGAGTGGCCGATAAAGCGCGCGAGCAGTTCTTC. This sequence encodes CSAPSLRGVADKAREQFF.

This clonotype occurred a few times. This rearrangement joins TRBV4-3 to TRBJ2-1; a weak D match, TRBD2 (5 bases). The V end lost 1 base, the J end lost 8 bases, and 15 bases lay between the germline ends. The CDR3 has 15 residues. CDR1 is LGHNA, CDR2 YSLEER, per germline. This CDR3 is CASSQGGSSGYEQFF. In nucleotides, the CDR3 is TGCGCCAGCAGCCAAGGCGGGTCGTCCGGGTATGAGCAGTTCTTC.

This chain links TRBV5-1 with TRBJ2-4; 9 bases fit TRBD1. CDR3 length: 16 residues. Losses at the gene ends were 5 bases for V and 5 bases for J; bases not matched to a gene: 11. The germline V gene encodes CDR1 SGHRS and CDR2 YFSETQ. CDR3 nucleotide sequence: TGCGCCAGCAGAATATCCGGGACAGGGAGCGAAAACATTCAGTACTTC. This sequence encodes CASRISGTGSENIQYF.

This clonotype showed up many times. The chain joins TRBV12-3 or TRBV12-4 to TRBJ1-6; D gene unclear. CDR3 size: 13 residues. The V and J ends lost 1 base and 10 bases respectively, with 8 bases between them. In DNA, the CDR3 is TGTGCCAGCAGTTTAGGAGAGATCTCACCCCTCCACTTT. Translation gives CASSLGEISPLHF.

This clonotype came up a few times. The rearrangement joins TRBV11-1 to TRBJ2-1, with a possible D match to TRBD1 (6 bases). Germline CDR1 is SGHAT and CDR2 is FQDESV (reference sequence). This CDR3 region has 18 residues. V lost 4 bases to trimming and J lost 5 bases, with 24 bases between them. CDR3 sequence: CASSSHALRQVTNNEQFF. CDR3 nucleotide sequence: TGTGCCAGCAGCTCGCACGCCCTGAGACAGGTGACCAACAATGAGCAGTTCTTC.

In this sample, this clonotype turned up a few times. V and J are TRBV11-2 and TRBJ1-1, with D unresolved. The CDR3 consists of 12 residues. V dropped 3 bases and J dropped 5 bases, with 7 bases sitting between them. Germline CDR1 and CDR2: SGHAT and FQNNGV. CDR3 region: CASSFMRTEAFF. CDR3 in DNA: TGTGCCAGCAGCTTCATGAGGACTGAAGCTTTCTTT.

The genes are TRBV7-2 and TRBJ1-3; no clear D gene. There are 16 residues in the CDR3. Trimming took off 5 bases at V and 2 bases at J, with 16 bases between the two ends. Germline V lookup: CDR1 SGHTA, CDR2 FQGNSA. DNA of the CDR3: TGTGCCAGCAGCCGACCCGGGCGTAGGACTGGAAACACCATATATTTT. Protein: CASSRPGRRTGNTIYF.

This clonotype was seen a handful of times. The CDR3 nucleotides are TGTGCCAGCAGTGAAAGGCTAGCGGGAGTCTACGAGCAGTACTTC. This translates into CASSERLAGVYEQYF. The rearrangement uses TRBV6-1 and TRBJ2-7; 10 positions match TRBD2. The CDR3 spans 15 residues. With V trimmed by 2 bases and J by 3 bases, 4 bases remained unmatched. CDR1 is MNHNS and CDR2 is SASEGT in the germline V gene.

The rearrangement joins TRBV5-1 to TRBJ2-4; 7 bases are a match to TRBD1. Germline CDR1 SGHRS, CDR2 YFSETQ. This CDR3 is 17 amino acids long. Unmatched junction bases numbered 12, after V lost 4 bases and J lost 2 bases. CDR3: CASSPRDSWSSKNIQYF. Here the CDR3 DNA reads TGCGCCAGCAGCCCCCGGGACAGTTGGTCCTCCAAAAACATTCAGTACTTC.